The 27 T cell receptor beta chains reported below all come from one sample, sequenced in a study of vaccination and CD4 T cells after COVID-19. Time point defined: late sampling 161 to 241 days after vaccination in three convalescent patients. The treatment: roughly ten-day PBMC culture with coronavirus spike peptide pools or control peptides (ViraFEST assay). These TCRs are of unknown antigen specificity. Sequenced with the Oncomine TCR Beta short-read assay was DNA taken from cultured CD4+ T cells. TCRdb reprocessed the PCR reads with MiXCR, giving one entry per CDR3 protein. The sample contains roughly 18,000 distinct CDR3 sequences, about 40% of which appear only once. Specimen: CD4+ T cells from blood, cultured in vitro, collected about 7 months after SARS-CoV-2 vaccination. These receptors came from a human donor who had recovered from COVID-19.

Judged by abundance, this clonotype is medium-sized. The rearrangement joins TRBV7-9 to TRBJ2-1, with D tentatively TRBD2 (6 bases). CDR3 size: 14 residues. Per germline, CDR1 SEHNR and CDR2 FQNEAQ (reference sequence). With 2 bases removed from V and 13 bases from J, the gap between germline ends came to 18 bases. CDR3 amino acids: CASSLSMAGLNQFF. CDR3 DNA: TGTGCCAGCAGCTTAAGCATGGCGGGATTGAACCAGTTCTTC.

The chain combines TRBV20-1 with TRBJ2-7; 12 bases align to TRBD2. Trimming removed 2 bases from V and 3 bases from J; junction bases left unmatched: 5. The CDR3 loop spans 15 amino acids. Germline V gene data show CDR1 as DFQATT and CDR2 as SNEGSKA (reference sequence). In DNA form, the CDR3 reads TGCAGTGCTAGAACTAGCGGGGGGTCGTTCTACGAGCAGTACTTC. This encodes CSARTSGGSFYEQYF.

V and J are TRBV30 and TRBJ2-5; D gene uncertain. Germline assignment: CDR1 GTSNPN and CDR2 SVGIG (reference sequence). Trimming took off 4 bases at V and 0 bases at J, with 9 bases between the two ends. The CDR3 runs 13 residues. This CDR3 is CAWTLSYQETQYF. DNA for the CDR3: TGTGCCTGGACGCTAAGCTACCAAGAGACCCAGTACTTC.

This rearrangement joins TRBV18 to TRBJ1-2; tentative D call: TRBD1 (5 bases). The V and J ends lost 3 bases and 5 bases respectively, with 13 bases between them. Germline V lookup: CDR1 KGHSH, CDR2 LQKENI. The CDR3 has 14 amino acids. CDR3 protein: CASSPERTGYGYTF. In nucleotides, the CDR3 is TGTGCCAGCTCACCTGAACGAACAGGTTATGGCTACACCTTC.

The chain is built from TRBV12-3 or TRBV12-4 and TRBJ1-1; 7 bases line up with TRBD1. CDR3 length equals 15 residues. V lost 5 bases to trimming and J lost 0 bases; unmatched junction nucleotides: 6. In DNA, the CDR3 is TGTGCCAGCAGTCAATCGGGACAGTTGAACACTGAAGCTTTCTTT. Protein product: CASSQSGQLNTEAFF.

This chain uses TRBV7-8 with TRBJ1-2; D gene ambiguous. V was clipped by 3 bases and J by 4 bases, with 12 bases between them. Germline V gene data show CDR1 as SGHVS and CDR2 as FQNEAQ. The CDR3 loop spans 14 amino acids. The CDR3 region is CASSFEAAPYGYTF. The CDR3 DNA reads TGTGCCAGCAGCTTTGAAGCTGCGCCCTATGGCTACACCTTC.

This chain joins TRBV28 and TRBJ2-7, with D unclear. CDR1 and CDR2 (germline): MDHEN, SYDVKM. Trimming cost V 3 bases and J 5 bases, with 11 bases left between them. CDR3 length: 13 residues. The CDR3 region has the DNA TGTGCCAGCAGTTTCAGTGGTGTTAACGAGCAGTACTTC. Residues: CASSFSGVNEQYF.

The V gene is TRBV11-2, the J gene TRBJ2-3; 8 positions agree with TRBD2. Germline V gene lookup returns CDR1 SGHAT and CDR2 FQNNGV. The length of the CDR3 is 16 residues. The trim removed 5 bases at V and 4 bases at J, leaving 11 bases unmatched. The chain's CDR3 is CASSLAVSGNSDTQYF. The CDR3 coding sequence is TGTGCCAGCAGCCTGGCGGTTAGCGGGAATTCAGATACGCAGTATTTT.

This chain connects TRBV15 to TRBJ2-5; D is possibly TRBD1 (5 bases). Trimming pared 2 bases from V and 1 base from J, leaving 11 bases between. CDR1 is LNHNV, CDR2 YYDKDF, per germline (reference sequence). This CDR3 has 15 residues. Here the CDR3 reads CATSRRLGAQETQYF. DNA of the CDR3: TGTGCCACCAGCAGAAGATTAGGGGCCCAAGAGACCCAGTACTTC. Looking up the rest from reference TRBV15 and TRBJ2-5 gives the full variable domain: DAMVIQNPRYQVTQFGKPVTLSCSQTLNHNVMYWYQQKSSQAPKLLFHYYDKDFNNEADTPDNFQSRRPNTSFCFLDIRSPGLGDTAMYLCATSRRLGAQETQYFGPGTRLLVL.

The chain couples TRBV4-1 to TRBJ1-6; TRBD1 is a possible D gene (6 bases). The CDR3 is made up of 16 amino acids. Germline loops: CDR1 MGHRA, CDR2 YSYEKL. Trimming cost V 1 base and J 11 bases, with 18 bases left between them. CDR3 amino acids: CASSQAGGPRAAPLHF. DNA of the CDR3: TGCGCCAGCAGCCAAGCTGGGGGCCCTCGGGCAGCACCCCTCCACTTT.

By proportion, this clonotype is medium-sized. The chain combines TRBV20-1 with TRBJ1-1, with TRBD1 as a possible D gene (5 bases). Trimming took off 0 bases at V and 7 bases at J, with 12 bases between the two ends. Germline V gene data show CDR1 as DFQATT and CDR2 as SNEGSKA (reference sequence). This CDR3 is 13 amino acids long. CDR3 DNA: TGCAGTGCTAGAGACAGGGTCGGGGGTGAAGCTTTCTTT. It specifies CSARDRVGGEAFF.

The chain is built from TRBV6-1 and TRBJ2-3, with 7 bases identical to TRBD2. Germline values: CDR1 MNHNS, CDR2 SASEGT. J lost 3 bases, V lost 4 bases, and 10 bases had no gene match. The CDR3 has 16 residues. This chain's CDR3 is CASSGRMGGWTDTQYF. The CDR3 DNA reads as TGTGCCAGCAGTGGGCGGATGGGGGGGTGGACAGATACGCAGTATTTT.

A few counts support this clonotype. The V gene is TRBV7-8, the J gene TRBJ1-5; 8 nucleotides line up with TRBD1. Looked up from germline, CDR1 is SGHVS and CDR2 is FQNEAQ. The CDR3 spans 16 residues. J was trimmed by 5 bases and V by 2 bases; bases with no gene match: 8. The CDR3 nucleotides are TGTGCCAGCAGCTTATCGGCGGCAGGGGGCTATCAGCCCCAGCATTTT. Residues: CASSLSAAGGYQPQHF.

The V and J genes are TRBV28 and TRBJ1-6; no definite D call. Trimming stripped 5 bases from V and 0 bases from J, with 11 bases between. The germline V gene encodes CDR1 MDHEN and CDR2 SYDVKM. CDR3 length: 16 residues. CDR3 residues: CASSVAGSSYNSPLHF. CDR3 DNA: TGTGCCAGCAGTGTCGCTGGGAGCTCCTATAATTCACCCCTCCACTTT.

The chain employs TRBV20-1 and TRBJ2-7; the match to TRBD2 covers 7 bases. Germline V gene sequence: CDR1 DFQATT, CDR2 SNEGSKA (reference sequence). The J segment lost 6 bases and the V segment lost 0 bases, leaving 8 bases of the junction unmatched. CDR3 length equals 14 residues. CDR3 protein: CSARDLGLVGEQYF. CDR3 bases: TGCAGTGCTAGAGATCTTGGACTAGTGGGCGAGCAGTACTTC.

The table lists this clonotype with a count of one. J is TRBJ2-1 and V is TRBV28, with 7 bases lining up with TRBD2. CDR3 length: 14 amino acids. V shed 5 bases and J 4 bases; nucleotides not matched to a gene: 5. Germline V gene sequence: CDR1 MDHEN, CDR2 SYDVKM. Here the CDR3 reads CASSNHGGYNEQFF. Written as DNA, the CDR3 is TGTGCCAGCAGTAACCACGGGGGGTACAATGAGCAGTTCTTC. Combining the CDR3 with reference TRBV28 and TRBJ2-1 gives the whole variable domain DVKVTQSSRYLVKRTGEKVFLECVQDMDHENMFWYRQDPGLGLRLIYFSYDVKMKEKGDIPEGYSVSREKKERFSLILESASTNQTSMYLCASSNHGGYNEQFFGPGTRLTVL.

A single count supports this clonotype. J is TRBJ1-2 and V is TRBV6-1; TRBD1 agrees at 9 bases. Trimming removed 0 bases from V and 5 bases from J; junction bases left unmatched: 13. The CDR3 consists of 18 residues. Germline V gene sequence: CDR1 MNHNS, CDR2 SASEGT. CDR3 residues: CASSEAQVLGQGGYGYTF. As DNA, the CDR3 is TGTGCCAGCAGTGAAGCGCAAGTACTGGGACAGGGAGGGTATGGCTACACCTTC.

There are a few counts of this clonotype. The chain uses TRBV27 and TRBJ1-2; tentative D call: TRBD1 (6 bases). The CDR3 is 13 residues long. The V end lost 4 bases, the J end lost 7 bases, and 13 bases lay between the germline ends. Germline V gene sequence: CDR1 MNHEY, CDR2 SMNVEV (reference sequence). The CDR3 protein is CASSSTGLGGYTF. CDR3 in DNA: TGTGCCAGCAGTTCCACAGGGTTGGGTGGCTACACCTTC.

The CDR3 is CASSPGRQLDTQYF. CDR3 nucleotides: TGTGCCAGCAGCCCCGGCCGGCAGTTAGATACGCAGTATTTT. This chain connects TRBV6-1 to TRBJ2-3, with D unresolved. Trimming removed 6 bases at V and 5 bases at J, with 15 bases between. Germline V CDR1 and CDR2: MNHNS, SASEGT. CDR3 length: 14 amino acids.

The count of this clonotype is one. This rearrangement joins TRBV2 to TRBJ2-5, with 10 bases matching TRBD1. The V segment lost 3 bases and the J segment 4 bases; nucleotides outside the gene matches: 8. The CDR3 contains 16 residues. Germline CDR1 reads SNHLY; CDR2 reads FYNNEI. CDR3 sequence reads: CASSEMTGTGAETQYF. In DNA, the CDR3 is TGTGCCAGCAGTGAGATGACCGGGACAGGGGCAGAGACCCAGTACTTC.

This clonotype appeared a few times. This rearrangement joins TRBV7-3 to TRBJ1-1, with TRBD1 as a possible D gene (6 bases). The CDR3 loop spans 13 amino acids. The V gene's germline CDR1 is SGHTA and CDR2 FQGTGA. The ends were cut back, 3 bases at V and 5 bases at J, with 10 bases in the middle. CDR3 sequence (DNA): TGTGCCAGCAGCTTCCCGGGGGCGACTGAAGCTTTCTTT. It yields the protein CASSFPGATEAFF.

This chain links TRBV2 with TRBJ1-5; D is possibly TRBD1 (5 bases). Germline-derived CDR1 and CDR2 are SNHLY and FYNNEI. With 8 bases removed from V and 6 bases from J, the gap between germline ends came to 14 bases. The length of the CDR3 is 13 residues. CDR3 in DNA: TGTGCCAGCGGGAGACAGTATCCTCAGCCCCAGCATTTT. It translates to CASGRQYPQPQHF.

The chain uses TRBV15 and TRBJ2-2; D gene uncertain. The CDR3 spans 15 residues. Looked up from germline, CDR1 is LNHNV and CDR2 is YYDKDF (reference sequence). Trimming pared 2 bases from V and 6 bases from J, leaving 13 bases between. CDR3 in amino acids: CATSRPKDGPGELFF. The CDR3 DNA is TGTGCCACCAGCAGACCAAAGGATGGGCCCGGGGAGCTGTTTTTT.

Here the CDR3 reads CASSLARTTYEQYF. The CDR3 nucleotides read TGTGCCAGCAGCTTAGCCCGGACAACCTACGAGCAGTACTTC. This rearrangement joins TRBV7-2 to TRBJ2-7, with D maybe TRBD1 (5 bases). Trimming cost V 0 bases and J 2 bases, with 8 bases left between them. The CDR3 length is 14 residues. Germline CDR1 is SGHTA and CDR2 is FQGNSA.

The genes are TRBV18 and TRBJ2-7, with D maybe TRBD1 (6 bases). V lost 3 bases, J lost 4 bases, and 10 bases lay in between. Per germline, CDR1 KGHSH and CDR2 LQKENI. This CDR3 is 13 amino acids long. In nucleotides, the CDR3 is TGTGCCAGCTCACCGCAGGGGATATACGAGCAGTACTTC. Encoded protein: CASSPQGIYEQYF.

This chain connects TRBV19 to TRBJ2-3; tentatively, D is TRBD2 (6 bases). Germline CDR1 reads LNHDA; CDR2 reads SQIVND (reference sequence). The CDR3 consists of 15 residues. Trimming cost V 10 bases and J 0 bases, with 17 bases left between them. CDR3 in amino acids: CATGGATRSTDTQYF. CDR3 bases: TGTGCCACGGGCGGGGCAACCCGTAGCACAGATACGCAGTATTTT.

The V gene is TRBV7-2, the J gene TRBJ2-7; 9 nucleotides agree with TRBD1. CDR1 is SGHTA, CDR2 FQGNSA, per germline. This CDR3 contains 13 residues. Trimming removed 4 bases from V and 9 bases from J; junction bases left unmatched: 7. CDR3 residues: CASSWDRVKGQYF. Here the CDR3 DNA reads TGTGCCAGCAGCTGGGACAGGGTGAAGGGGCAGTACTTC.